The rows below give T cell receptor beta chains drawn from one sample of a study of OX40 agonist ivuxolimab in advanced cancers. Clones were sequenced by immunoSEQ multiplex PCR, and TCRdb holds only the in-frame ones, with some missing. This table has under 30,000 clones, 75% to 90% appearing once. This material consisted of CD4+ or CD8+ T cells sorted from blood, taken in a trial of the OX40 agonist ivuxolimab. The origin of the receptors is an adult with an advanced solid tumor such as melanoma, head and neck, liver or kidney cancer. Each CDR3 is given with its conserved first and last residue. D genes are given only for firm matches. Clone size is given for some rows only: seen once, a few or many times, or a class if the clone is expanded.

TRBD1 | TRBJ2-5 | 16 | TRBV19 | . | TGTGCCAGTAGTGCCAAAGGGACAGGGGGGCAAGAGACCCAGTACTTC | CASSAKGTGGQETQYF
TRBD2 | TRBJ2-3 | 16 | TRBV4-3 | . | TGCGCCAGCAGCCAGATTAGCGGGAGGGCTGGAGATACGCAGTATTTT | CASSQISGRAGDTQYF
TRBD1 | TRBJ1-3 | 13 | TRBV6-6 | . | TGTGCCAGCGGGACAGGGGACGGAAACACCATATATTTT | CASGTGDGNTIYF
. | TRBJ2-2 | 15 | TRBV7-2 | . | TGTGCCAGCAGCTTAGATAGTCCGGGCACCGGGGAGCTGTTTTTT | CASSLDSPGTGELFF
TRBD1 | TRBJ1-1 | 12 | TRBV10-3 | . | TGTGCCACCTCGGACAGGGGAACTGAAGCTTTCTTT | CATSDRGTEAFF
. | TRBJ2-7 | 14 | TRBV19 | . | TGTGCCAGTAGTGAGAGACAGAGCTCCTACGAGCAGTACTTC | CASSERQSSYEQYF
TRBD1 | TRBJ2-7 | 14 | TRBV18 | . | TGTGCCAGCTCACCTAAGGACAGGGTAGGTGAGCAGTACTTC | CASSPKDRVGEQYF
. | TRBJ1-1 | 11 | TRBV7-9 | once | TGTGCCAGCAGAGCTCGGGGGCCAGCTTTCTTT | CASRARGPAFF
. | TRBJ2-7 | 13 | TRBV7-3 | . | TGTGCCAGCAGCCCATGCTCGAGCTGCGAGCAGTACTTC | CASSPCSSCEQYF
TRBD2 | TRBJ2-3 | 15 | TRBV6-1 | . | TGTGCCAGCAGTGAAGCTAGCGGGGGGCCAGATACGCAGTATTTT | CASSEASGGPDTQYF
TRBD2 | TRBJ2-1 | 16 | TRBV13 | few | TGTGCCAGCAGCTTATATGAGCGGGGACCATACAATGAGCAGTTCTTC | CASSLYERGPYNEQFF
. | TRBJ1-1 | 14 | TRBV18 | . | TGTGCCAGCTCACCCCAGGGAGGTAACACTGAAGCTTTCTTT | CASSPQGGNTEAFF
. | TRBJ2-5 | 15 | TRBV4-1 | . | TGCGCCAGCAGCCAAGTGGGGATCTACCAAGAGACCCAGTACTTC | CASSQVGIYQETQYF
. | TRBJ2-7 | 13 | TRBV6-5 | . | TGTGCCAGCAAGGGCCTAACGTCGTACGAGCAGTACTTC | CASKGLTSYEQYF
TRBD1 | TRBJ1-6 | 15 | TRBV9 | . | TGTGCCAGCAGCGAGGGGGCAGGGAATAATTCACCCCTCCACTTT | CASSEGAGNNSPLHF
TRBD2 | TRBJ2-5 | 16 | TRBV2 | . | TGTGCCAGCACCCAAAGGGGCGGGGGGATCCAAGAGACCCAGTACTTC | CASTQRGGGIQETQYF
. | TRBJ2-2 | 12 | TRBV12-5 | once | TGTGCTAGTGAACTCAACACCGGGGAGCTGTTTTTT | CASELNTGELFF
TRBD1 | TRBJ1-4 | 14 | TRBV6-5 | . | TGTGCCCGCCGGGACAGGCAGACAAATGAAAAACTGTTTTTT | CARRDRQTNEKLFF
. | TRBJ1-2 | 15 | TRBV5-1 | . | TGCGCCAGCAGCTTGGAGGGCGGCCGTCTCTATGGCTACACCTTC | CASSLEGGRLYGYTF
TRBD1 | TRBJ2-7 | 14 | TRBV9 | . | TGTGCCAGCAGCGTGCAGGGGGACTCCTACGAGCAGTACTTC | CASSVQGDSYEQYF
. | TRBJ2-1 | 12 | TRBV6-1 | . | TGTGCCAGCAGTGAGCTTTACAATGAGCAGTTCTTC | CASSELYNEQFF
. | TRBJ2-3 | 15 | TRBV11-3 | . | TGTGCCAGCAGCTTAGGGAGTAAAGGCACAGATACGCAGTATTTT | CASSLGSKGTDTQYF
. | TRBJ2-7 | 15 | TRBV5-1 | . | TGCGCCAGCATCCGTAGTCCCGACAACATGGGGGAGCAGTACTTC | CASIRSPDNMGEQYF
. | TRBJ1-1 | 13 | TRBV7-9 | . | TGTGCCAGCAGCTTAGACCTAAACACTGAAGCTTTCTTT | CASSLDLNTEAFF
. | TRBJ2-6 | 17 | TRBV7-8 | . | TGTGCCAGCACCCATATCCTCCAGGGGCCTGGGGCCAACGTCCTGACTTTC | CASTHILQGPGANVLTF
TRBD1 | TRBJ2-7 | 16 | TRBV11-2 | . | TGTGCCAGCAGCTTAGGCCGACAGGGGGGCAGAAGCGAGCAGTACTTC | CASSLGRQGGRSEQYF
TRBD1 | TRBJ2-7 | 15 | TRBV7-9 | . | TGTGCCAGCAGCCGAAGCGGGACAGGGAACTACGAGCAGTACTTC | CASSRSGTGNYEQYF
. | TRBJ2-1 | 19 | TRBV15 | . | TGTGCCACCAGCAGAGATTCCCGGGGAACCGTGTTCTCCTACAATGAGCAGTTCTTC | CATSRDSRGTVFSYNEQFF
TRBD1 | TRBJ1-6 | 13 | TRBV13 | . | TGTGCCAGCATCAGGGGACAGGGTTCACCCCTCCACTTT | CASIRGQGSPLHF
TRBD2 | TRBJ2-5 | 16 | TRBV10-3 | . | TGTGCCATCAGCCGAACCGGGACTAGCGACCAAGAGACCCAGTACTTC | CAISRTGTSDQETQYF
. | TRBJ1-4 | 13 | TRBV2 | . | TGTGCCAGCAGTGTGTCACTTACTGAAAAACTGTTTTTT | CASSVSLTEKLFF
. | TRBJ2-6 | 18 | TRBV10-3 | . | TGTGCCATCAGTATATATTCCTGTATACAAAGTCGGGCCAACGTCCTGACTTTC | CAISIYSCIQSRANVLTF
TRBD2 | TRBJ2-3 | 16 | TRBV5-1 | . | TGCGCCAGCAGCTTGTCGCCTAGCGGTAGCACAGATACGCAGTATTTT | CASSLSPSGSTDTQYF
. | TRBJ2-3 | 13 | TRBV4-3 | . | TGCGCCAGCAGCCCCCCGGGCCTAGGTACGCAGTATTTT | CASSPPGLGTQYF
TRBD1 | TRBJ1-2 | 14 | TRBV6-5 | . | TGTGCCAGCAAGGGGGCACAAACCCTCTATGGCTACACCTTC | CASKGAQTLYGYTF
. | TRBJ1-3 | 13 | TRBV7-2 | . | TGTGCCAGCACCCTCAGCGGGGCGGGCACCATATATTTT | CASTLSGAGTIYF
. | TRBJ2-7 | 14 | TRBV9 | . | TGTGCCAGCAGCGTTAGCGGCAGGAACCGCGAGCAGTACTTC | CASSVSGRNREQYF
. | TRBJ1-2 | 11 | TRBV29-1 | . | TGCAGCGTTGAGAGGGGGAGTGGCTACACCTTC | CSVERGSGYTF
. | TRBJ2-2 | 16 | TRBV6-5 | . | TGTGCCAGCAGTTACCACGTCCAGATTCACACCGGGGAGCTGTTTTTT | CASSYHVQIHTGELFF
TRBD1 | TRBJ2-2 | 14 | TRBV5-5 | once | TGTGCCAGCAGCGTCACAGGGGTGGACGGGGAGCTGTTTTTT | CASSVTGVDGELFF
. | TRBJ2-7 | 15 | TRBV7-6 | . | TGTGCCAGCAGCTTAGATCCGGGGGGCACGGTCGAGCAGTACTTC | CASSLDPGGTVEQYF
. | TRBJ1-2 | 15 | TRBV5-1 | . | TGCGCCAGCAGCTTGGGCCCCGGACAGAACTATGGCTACACCTTC | CASSLGPGQNYGYTF
. | TRBJ2-7 | 16 | TRBV5-6 | . | TGTGCCAGCAGCTTGGGGTTGGGCAGTAGCTCCTACGAGCAGTACTTC | CASSLGLGSSSYEQYF
TRBD1 | TRBJ2-2 | 16 | TRBV18 | . | TGTGCCAGCTCACCATTCCGGGACAGGAGCACCGGGGAGCTGTTTTTT | CASSPFRDRSTGELFF
. | TRBJ1-1 | 14 | TRBV11-3 | . | TGTGCCAGCAGTCGAGAGTGGGGGAACACTGAAGCTTTCTTT | CASSREWGNTEAFF
TRBD1 | TRBJ2-1 | 13 | TRBV11-1 | . | TGTGCCAGCAGCTTGGACAGGCCCCATGAGCAGTTCTTC | CASSLDRPHEQFF